Sequencing of this TCR beta chain was carried out in a study of blood T cell repertoires in COVID-19. Background on the study: From T cells, B-cell-depleted T cells, or PBMCs came the material, which was cDNA or gDNA.

Per the germline V gene, CDR1 is SGHTA and CDR2 is FQGNSA. After removal of 0 bases from V and 2 bases from J, the junction contained 4 bases not matched to a gene. This CDR3 is built from 16 residues. Recovery meant two consecutive negative NP/OP PCR tests, professional clearance, or resolved symptoms. Produced via immunoSEQ multiplex PCR; TCRdb's table is partial and in-frame only. This table holds 200,000 to 250,000 clones, approximately 90% found once. This TCR was sampled from a woman aged 25 to 45 who had recovered from COVID-19. Sample: PBMCs or T cells enriched from blood (not recorded which). V is TRBV7-2 and J is TRBJ1-3, with 7 bases fitting TRBD1. The CDR3 here is CASSLATGIPGNTIYF. The CDR3 DNA reads as TGTGCCAGCAGCTTAGCGACAGGGATCCCTGGAAACACCATATATTTT.